This T cell receptor (beta chain) stems from a study of OX40 agonist ivuxolimab in advanced cancers. Study-wide findings and caveats: CD8+ T cells averaged more expanded clones than CD4+. Also showing low normalized T-cell clonal expansion were some of the nonresponders.

TCRdb's table, derived via immunoSEQ multiplex PCR, lists solely in-frame clones and lacks some. This table holds about 75,000 clones, 70% to 90% found once. About this clone itself: Its target is unknown.

The CDR3 length is 14 residues. Per germline, CDR1 SGHAT and CDR2 FQNNGV. Between the trimmed V and J ends, which lost 0 bases and 6 bases, there was a span of 9 bases. The gene calls are TRBV11-2 and TRBJ1-5; D call uncertain. This clonotype was sampled from an adult with an advanced solid tumor such as melanoma, head and neck, liver or kidney cancer. The sample here was CD4+ or CD8+ T cells sorted from blood, taken in a trial of the OX40 agonist ivuxolimab. This CDR3 is CASSLDAAGQPQHF. Written as DNA, the CDR3 is TGTGCCAGCAGCTTAGATGCGGCGGGTCAGCCCCAGCATTTT.